Reported below is one T cell receptor (beta chain). Its target is not known. V was clipped by 5 bases and J by 2 bases; unmatched bases: 11. The CDR3 loop spans 16 amino acids. Germline-derived CDR1 and CDR2 are GTSNPN and SVGIG (reference sequence). This specimen belongs to a study of human versus mouse CDR3 diversity and MHC coevolution. Study details: Reportedly, immunoSEQ detects one in 200,000 T cells with minimized PCR bias.

This table comes from immunoSEQ multiplex PCR, and its TCRdb copy is limited to in-frame clones, with some not included. The table includes tens of thousands of clones, 93% detected once. Findings and limits, study-wide: Most of the three human donors had the lowest clonal inequality. Human T cells were selected on six MHC II alleles.

The sample consisted of naive CD4+ T cells from blood. The subset denotes: CD45RO-negative CD62L-positive naive CD4 T cells. This clonotype was obtained from a person aged 25 to 75 in good health. This chain links TRBV30 with TRBJ2-3, with 9 bases lining up with TRBD2. CDR3 in DNA: TGTGCCTGGGGCCTCGAGCTAGCGGGGAACACAGATACGCAGTATTTT. Its translation is CAWGLELAGNTDTQYF.